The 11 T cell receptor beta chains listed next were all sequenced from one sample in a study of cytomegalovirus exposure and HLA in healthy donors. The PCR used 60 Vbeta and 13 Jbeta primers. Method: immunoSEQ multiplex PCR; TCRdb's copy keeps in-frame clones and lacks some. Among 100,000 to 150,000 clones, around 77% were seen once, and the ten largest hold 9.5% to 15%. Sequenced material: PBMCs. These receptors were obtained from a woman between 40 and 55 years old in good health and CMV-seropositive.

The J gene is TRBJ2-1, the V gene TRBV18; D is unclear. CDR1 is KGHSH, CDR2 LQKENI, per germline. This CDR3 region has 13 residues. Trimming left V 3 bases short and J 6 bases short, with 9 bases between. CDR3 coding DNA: TGTGCCAGCTCACCGGAGAGCTTCAATGAGCAGTTCTTC. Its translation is CASSPESFNEQFF.

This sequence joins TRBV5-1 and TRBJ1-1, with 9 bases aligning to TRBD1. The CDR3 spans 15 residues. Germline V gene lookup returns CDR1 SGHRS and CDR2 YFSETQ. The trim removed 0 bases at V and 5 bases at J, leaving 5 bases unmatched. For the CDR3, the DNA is TGCGCCAGCAGCTTGGTGGGACAGGGAGGGACTGAAGCTTTCTTT. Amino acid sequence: CASSLVGQGGTEAFF.

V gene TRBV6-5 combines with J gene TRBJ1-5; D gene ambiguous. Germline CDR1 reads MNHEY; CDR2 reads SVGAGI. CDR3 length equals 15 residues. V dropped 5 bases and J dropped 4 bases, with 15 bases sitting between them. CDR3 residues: CASSPRPTLNQPQHF. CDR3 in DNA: TGTGCCAGCAGTCCGCGCCCGACTCTTAATCAGCCCCAGCATTTT.

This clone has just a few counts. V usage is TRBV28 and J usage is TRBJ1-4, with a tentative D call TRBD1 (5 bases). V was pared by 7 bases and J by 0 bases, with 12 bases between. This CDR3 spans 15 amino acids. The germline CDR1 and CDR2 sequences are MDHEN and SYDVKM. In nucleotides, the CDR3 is TGTGCCAGCACCTCTGCGGGGGCAACTAATGAAAAACTGTTTTTT. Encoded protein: CASTSAGATNEKLFF.

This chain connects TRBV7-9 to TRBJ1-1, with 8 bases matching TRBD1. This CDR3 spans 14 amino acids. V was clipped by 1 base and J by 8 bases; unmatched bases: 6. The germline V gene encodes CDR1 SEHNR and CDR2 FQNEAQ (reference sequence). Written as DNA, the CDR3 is TGTGCCAGCAGCTTAGATCTTGGGGACAGGGAAGCTTTCTTT. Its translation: CASSLDLGDREAFF.

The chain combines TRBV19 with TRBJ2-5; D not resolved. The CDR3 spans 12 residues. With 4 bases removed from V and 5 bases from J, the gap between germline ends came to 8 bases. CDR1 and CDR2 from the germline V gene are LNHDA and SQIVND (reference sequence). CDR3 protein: CASSRSHETQYF. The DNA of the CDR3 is TGTGCCAGTAGTAGGAGTCACGAGACCCAGTACTTC.

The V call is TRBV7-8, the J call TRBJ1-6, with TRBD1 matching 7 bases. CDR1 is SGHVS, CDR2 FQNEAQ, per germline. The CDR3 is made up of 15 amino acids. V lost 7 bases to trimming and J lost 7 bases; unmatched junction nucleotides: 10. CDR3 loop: CASTFQTGSNSPLHF. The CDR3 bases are TGTGCCAGCACGTTTCAGACAGGGAGCAATTCACCCCTCCACTTT. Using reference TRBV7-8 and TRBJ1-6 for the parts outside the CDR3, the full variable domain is GAGVSQSPRYKVAKRGQDVALRCDPISGHVSLFWYQQALGQGPEFLTYFQNEAQLDKSGLPSDRFFAERPEGSVSTLKIQRTQQEDSAVYLCASTFQTGSNSPLHFGNGTRLTVT.

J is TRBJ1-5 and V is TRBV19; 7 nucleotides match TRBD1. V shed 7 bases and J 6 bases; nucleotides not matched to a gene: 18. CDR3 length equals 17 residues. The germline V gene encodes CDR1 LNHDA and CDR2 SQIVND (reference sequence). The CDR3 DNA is TGTGCCAGTACCAGAGACGGATACCGGGACAGCGGTCAGCCCCAGCATTTT. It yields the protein CASTRDGYRDSGQPQHF.

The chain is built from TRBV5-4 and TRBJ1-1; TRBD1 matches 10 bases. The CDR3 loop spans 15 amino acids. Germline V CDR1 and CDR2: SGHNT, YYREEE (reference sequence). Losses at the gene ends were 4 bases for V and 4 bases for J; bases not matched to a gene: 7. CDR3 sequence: CASSPQTGGFTEAFF. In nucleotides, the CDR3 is TGTGCCAGCAGCCCTCAGACAGGGGGCTTCACTGAAGCTTTCTTT.

CDR3: CASSLFNREETQYF. Written as DNA, the CDR3 is TGTGCCAGCAGCTTGTTCAACAGAGAAGAGACCCAGTACTTC. The chain is built from TRBV5-6 and TRBJ2-5; no firm D call. V lost 1 base to trimming and J lost 3 bases, with 10 bases between them. Germline V CDR1 and CDR2: SGHDT, YYEEEE. The CDR3 spans 14 residues.

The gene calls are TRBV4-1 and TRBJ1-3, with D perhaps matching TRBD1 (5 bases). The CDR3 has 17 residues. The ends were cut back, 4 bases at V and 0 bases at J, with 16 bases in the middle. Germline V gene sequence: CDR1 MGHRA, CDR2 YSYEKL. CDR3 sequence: CASSLEVRGNSGNTIYF. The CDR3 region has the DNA TGCGCCAGCAGCCTTGAAGTTCGGGGGAACTCTGGAAACACCATATATTTT.